A selection of T cell receptor beta chains follows, all from one sample in a study of shared clonotypes between healthy human individuals. Sequenced by immunoSEQ multiplex PCR; TCRdb stores in-frame clones only, minus some. This table has about 380,000 clones, roughly 96% appearing once. Input material: memory CD8+ T cells sorted from blood. The receptors shown here come from a man aged 25 to 40 in good health. Each CDR3 is given without its conserved first and last residue.

V	CDR3
TRBV19	ASSRASGSTDTQY
TRBV9	ASSVDGTTYNEQF
TRBV9	ASSASGANTGELF
TRBV27	ASRTHRGTDTQY
TRBV5-1	ASGGNYGYT
TRBV5-1	ASSLARGSGNTIY
TRBV28	ASRSPMLGTLDRYEQY
TRBV6-5	ASSFVGGGTEAF
TRBV6-6	ATITTRPSYEQY
TRBV5-6	ASSSWQNTGELF
TRBV5-4	ASRPGTSGNRDEQF
TRBV5-1	ASSRPERDWNIQY
TRBV28	ASSFGASYEQY
TRBV5-1	ASSNRVEAGNEQF
TRBV20-1	SATPQLEAF
TRBV27	ASSLSGLAGGPTDTQY
TRBV28	ASSLSELLYQPQH
TRBV4-1	ASSQDEGGVYEQY
TRBV29-1	SVDGQLNTEAF
TRBV10-3	AIRRGLYNEQF
TRBV7-2	ASSFTRGRYEQY
TRBV19	ASSNHAGTGGGEQY
TRBV5-1	ASSHPGTGGISEAF
TRBV4-1	ASSPSPSSGKGDTQY
TRBV5-4	ASSSGLNTDTQY
TRBV7-9	ASSLGLDSSSYNEQF
TRBV2	ASSAFDSGQETQY
TRBV28	ASTSLPANYGYT
TRBV7-2	ASSLALEDTQY
TRBV7-3	ASSPGTLNTGELF
TRBV2	ASLDRGGGGYT
TRBV7-7	ASSPTSGRAGRQETQY
TRBV28	ASSFYRTGGRNEQF
TRBV4-1	ASSQDWGLASYEQY
TRBV9	ASSVGTSGRETQY
TRBV19	ASSIRRDVYSPLH
TRBV5-4	ASSWAGGSYEQY